This passage covers 18 T cell receptor beta chains from one sample sequenced in a study of T cells expressing NK-cell markers. TCRdb reworked the 5' RACE reads into one entry per CDR3 protein, no DNA. Recorded for this sample: around 380,000 distinct CDR3 sequences. Sequencing was performed on blood T cells: a sorted CD56 or NKG2C T cell subset, CD4+ or CD8+ T cells, or bulk PBMC T cells (not recorded which). The receptors here all came from a woman between 45 and 60 years old in good health.

This chain joins TRBV5-1 and TRBJ2-7; TCRdb's D gene call, TRBD2, goes unchecked for lack of DNA. CDR1 is SGHRS, CDR2 YFSETQ, per germline. This CDR3 has 13 amino acids. The CDR3 here is CASSGLAHNEQYF. The whole variable domain, filled in from reference TRBV5-1 and TRBJ2-7, reads KAGVTQTPRYLIKTRGQQVTLSCSPISGHRSVSWYQQTPGQGLQFLFEYFSETQRNKGNFPGRFSGRQFSNSRSEMNVSTLELGDSALYLCASSGLAHNEQYFGPGTRLTVT.

V usage is TRBV9 and J usage is TRBJ2-7; TCRdb reports TRBD2, a call that lacks DNA to check it against. CDR1 SGDLS and CDR2 YYNGEE come from the germline V gene. The CDR3 contains 16 residues. The CDR3 sequence: CASSNRLAGDPYEQYF.

This sequence joins TRBV6-6 and TRBJ2-5. In germline, CDR1 is MNHNY, CDR2 SVGAGI (reference sequence). CDR3 length: 14 residues. The CDR3 sequence is CASSYSRAQETQYF.

The rearrangement links TRBV7-9 to TRBJ2-1; TCRdb picks TRBD2, but there is no DNA to check that call. The CDR3 runs 14 residues. Germline assignment: CDR1 SEHNR and CDR2 FQNEAQ (reference sequence). The CDR3 here is CATSRTSGRVPTVF.

The chain has TRBV3-1 and TRBJ1-1; TCRdb's D gene call, TRBD1, goes unchecked for lack of DNA. The CDR3 has 15 residues. Germline V gene sequence: CDR1 LGHDT, CDR2 YNNKEL (reference sequence). The CDR3 loop reads CASSTGADWNTEAFF.

J is TRBJ2-1 and V is TRBV11-2; TCRdb proposes TRBD2, but this gene call is untestable without DNA. Germline loops: CDR1 SGHAT, CDR2 FQNNGV. This CDR3 spans 15 amino acids. The CDR3 loop reads CASSLDRARSNEQFF.

This rearrangement joins TRBV24-1 to TRBJ2-1; TCRdb reports TRBD1, a call that lacks DNA to check it against. Germline CDR1 and CDR2: KGHDR and SFDVKD. The CDR3 loop spans 13 amino acids. The CDR3 sequence: CATKGGKSNEQFF.

The V call is TRBV12-3 or TRBV12-4, the J call TRBJ2-1; TCRdb calls TRBD2, which cannot be checked without DNA. The CDR3 contains 15 residues. CDR3 protein: CASSPDPRGYNEQFF.

The CDR3 region is CASSRGSEETQYF. This chain uses TRBV4-1 with TRBJ2-5; the TCRdb D gene call, TRBD1, has no DNA to confirm it. This CDR3 spans 13 amino acids. CDR1 is MGHRA and CDR2 is YSYEKL in the germline V gene.

The chain couples TRBV3-1 to TRBJ1-3. CDR1 and CDR2 (germline): LGHDT, YNNKEL (reference sequence). The CDR3 consists of 15 residues. This CDR3 is CASSPWTGPGNTIYF.

The gene calls are TRBV10-3 and TRBJ1-1. The germline V gene encodes CDR1 ENHRY and CDR2 SYGVKD. The CDR3 contains 14 residues. CDR3 residues: CAIRAGPPNTEAFF.

The chain employs TRBV12-3 or TRBV12-4 and TRBJ1-1; TCRdb returns TRBD1, unconfirmable since there is no DNA. The CDR3 has 17 residues. CDR3 residues: CASSPLIAGTENTEAFF.

The chain uses TRBV5-1 and TRBJ2-3; the TCRdb call, TRBD1, lacks DNA for checking. The V gene's germline CDR1 is SGHRS and CDR2 YFSETQ. The CDR3 totals 16 residues. Here the CDR3 reads CASTNRDTSSTDTQYF.

The chain is built from TRBV11-2 and TRBJ2-5; the D call of TRBD2 rests on TCRdb alone, since no DNA is present to check it. Per germline, CDR1 SGHAT and CDR2 FQNNGV. The CDR3 has 16 amino acids. The CDR3 loop reads CASSLEGGSVRETQYF.

The chain has TRBV29-1 and TRBJ2-2; TCRdb lists TRBD1, though no DNA is available to test this call. The germline V gene encodes CDR1 SQVTM and CDR2 ANQGSEA. This CDR3 has 15 residues. This CDR3 is CSVTGTGGNTGELFF.

V and J are TRBV20-1 and TRBJ2-3; there is no DNA to check the TCRdb D call of TRBD1. The CDR3 has 17 residues. Germline V lookup: CDR1 DFQATT, CDR2 SNEGSKA (reference sequence). CDR3 residues: CSARAVGGTGSTDTQYF.

The J gene is TRBJ2-3, the V gene TRBV29-1; with no DNA, the TCRdb D assignment of TRBD2 cannot be verified. Germline-derived CDR1 and CDR2 are SQVTM and ANQGSEA. This CDR3 comprises 15 residues. CDR3: CSVVSAGRAPDTQYF.

The V gene is TRBV7-2, the J gene TRBJ2-7; the D call of TRBD1 rests on TCRdb alone, since no DNA is present to check it. CDR3 length: 17 amino acids. The germline CDR1 and CDR2 sequences are SGHTA and FQGNSA. CDR3 sequence reads: CASSHKGKGQARYEQYF.